This T cell receptor (beta chain) was documented in a study of OX40 agonist ivuxolimab in advanced cancers. Whole-study context: Earlier anti-PD-1, anti-PD-L1 or anti-CTLA-4 therapy was permitted; roughly 40% had received some.

Using immunoSEQ multiplex PCR, the repertoire was profiled, and TCRdb retains in-frame clones only, with some absent. This sample has more than 95,000 clones, with approximately 90% found just once. This CDR3 region has 15 residues. V shed 5 bases, J shed 2 bases, and the junction held 5 bases outside the gene matches. The germline V gene encodes CDR1 SGHTA and CDR2 FQGNSA. Enrollment shut out patients with autoimmune disease history or systemic immunosuppression. As for this clone: Its antigen is still unknown.

The study, taken as a whole, reports: Certain nonresponding patients likewise had low normalized T-cell clonal expansion. At 0.1 to 3.0 mg/kg and by week 6, clonal expansion occurred in CD4+ and CD8+ blood T cells.

This TCR came from an adult with an advanced solid tumor such as melanoma, head and neck, liver or kidney cancer. This specimen was CD4+ or CD8+ T cells sorted from blood, taken in a trial of the OX40 agonist ivuxolimab. The rearrangement joins TRBV7-2 to TRBJ2-1, with TRBD1 matching over 8 bases. The CDR3 spells CASSEDRETYNEQFF. The CDR3 nucleotides are TGTGCCAGCAGCGAGGACAGGGAGACCTACAATGAGCAGTTCTTC. The full variable domain, its missing parts supplied by reference TRBV7-2 and TRBJ2-1, is GAGVSQSPSNKVTEKGKDVELRCDPISGHTALYWYRQSLGQGLEFLIYFQGNSAPDKSGLPSDRFSAERTGGSVSTLTIQRTQQEDSAVYLCASSEDRETYNEQFFGPGTRLTVL.